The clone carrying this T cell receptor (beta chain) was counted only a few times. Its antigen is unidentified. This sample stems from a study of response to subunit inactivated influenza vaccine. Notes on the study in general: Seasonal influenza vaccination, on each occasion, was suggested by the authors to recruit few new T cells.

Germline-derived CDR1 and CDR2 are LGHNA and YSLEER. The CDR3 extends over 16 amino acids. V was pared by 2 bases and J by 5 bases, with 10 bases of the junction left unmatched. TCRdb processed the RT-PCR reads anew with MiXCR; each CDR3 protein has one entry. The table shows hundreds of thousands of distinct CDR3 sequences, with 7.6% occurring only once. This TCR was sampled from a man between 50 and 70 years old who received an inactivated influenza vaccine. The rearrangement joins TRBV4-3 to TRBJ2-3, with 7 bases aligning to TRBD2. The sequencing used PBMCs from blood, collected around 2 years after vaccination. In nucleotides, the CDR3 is TGCGCCAGCAGCCAAAGAGCGGGGAGTTCAGGAGATACGCAGTATTTT. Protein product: CASSQRAGSSGDTQYF.